The rows below give T cell receptor beta chains drawn from one sample of a study of cytomegalovirus exposure and HLA in healthy donors. The assay was immunoSEQ multiplex PCR, and TCRdb's table has in-frame clones only and misses some. The profile shows 280,000 or so clones, roughly 90% of them singletons. Material for sequencing was PBMCs. The receptors come from a woman between 18 and 30 years old in good health and CMV-seronegative. The CDR3 runs from the conserved cysteine through the conserved F or W. A D gene is named only where the DNA matches it firmly. Clone size is shown for a subset of rows, as once, few, many or a class of expanded clone.

length: 14; size: .; V: TRBV5-4; J: TRBJ2-7; D: TRBD1; CDR3: CASRSGQGGYEQYF; DNA: TGTGCCAGCAGATCGGGACAGGGCGGCTACGAGCAGTACTTC
length: 14; size: few; V: TRBV6-5; J: TRBJ1-4; D: TRBD1; CDR3: CASGQGAGNEKLFF; DNA: TGTGCCAGCGGGCAGGGGGCGGGCAATGAAAAACTGTTTTTT
length: 11; size: .; V: TRBV27; J: TRBJ2-3; D: TRBD1; CDR3: CASRTGPTQYF; DNA: TGTGCCAGCAGGACAGGGCCGACGCAGTATTTT
length: 15; size: .; V: TRBV18; J: TRBJ2-7; D: .; CDR3: CASSLRDGSSYEQYF; DNA: TGTGCCAGCTCACTCCGGGACGGGAGCTCCTACGAGCAGTACTTC
length: 14; size: .; V: TRBV27; J: TRBJ2-1; D: .; CDR3: CASSVKGAYNEQFF; DNA: TGTGCCAGCAGTGTAAAAGGGGCCTACAATGAGCAGTTCTTC
length: 17; size: .; V: TRBV2; J: TRBJ2-5; D: TRBD2; CDR3: CASRPGTSGRRQETQYF; DNA: TGTGCCAGCAGGCCCGGGACTAGCGGGAGGAGGCAAGAGACCCAGTACTTC
length: 11; size: .; V: TRBV29-1; J: TRBJ2-7; D: .; CDR3: CSVFSGYEQYF; DNA: TGCAGCGTTTTTTCGGGTTACGAGCAGTACTTC
length: 11; size: .; V: TRBV7-8; J: TRBJ2-7; D: .; CDR3: CASSSRAEQYF; DNA: TGTGCCAGCAGCTCGCGGGCCGAGCAGTACTTC
length: 14; size: once; V: TRBV4-1; J: TRBJ1-4; D: TRBD1; CDR3: CASSQSRGREKLFF; DNA: TGCGCCAGCAGCCAAAGTAGGGGGCGTGAAAAACTGTTTTTT
length: 14; size: .; V: TRBV6-5; J: TRBJ1-6; D: .; CDR3: CASSYQLTNSPLHF; DNA: TGTGCCAGCAGTTACCAACTAACCAATTCACCCCTCCACTTT
length: 16; size: .; V: TRBV27; J: TRBJ2-3; D: TRBD1; CDR3: CASSKRTGLLLDTQYF; DNA: TGTGCCAGCTCCAAAAGGACAGGGTTATTACTGGATACGCAGTATTTT
length: 20; size: .; V: TRBV5-4; J: TRBJ1-1; D: TRBD1; CDR3: CASRTRTSTGTGGMNTEAFF; DNA: TGTGCCAGCAGAACCCGGACCAGTACCGGGACAGGGGGCATGAACACTGAAGCTTTCTTT
length: 13; size: .; V: TRBV13; J: TRBJ2-7; D: .; CDR3: CASSLRLGGEQYF; DNA: TGTGCCAGCAGCTTACGCCTGGGGGGCGAGCAGTACTTC
length: 16; size: once; V: TRBV27; J: TRBJ2-1; D: TRBD1; CDR3: CASIPLGTETYNEQFF; DNA: TGTGCCAGCATCCCGCTCGGGACAGAAACCTACAATGAGCAGTTCTTC
length: 17; size: .; V: TRBV19; J: TRBJ1-2; D: .; CDR3: CASGWPLDSSNSYGYTF; DNA: TGTGCCAGCGGATGGCCCCTGGACAGTTCAAATTCCTATGGCTACACCTTC
length: 16; size: .; V: TRBV5-8; J: TRBJ2-7; D: TRBD2; CDR3: CASSWDGLREGYEQYF; DNA: TGTGCCAGCAGCTGGGACGGGTTGAGGGAGGGCTACGAGCAGTACTTC
length: 15; size: .; V: TRBV5-6; J: TRBJ2-2; D: TRBD2; CDR3: CASILLAGGTGELFF; DNA: TGTGCCAGCATCCTCCTAGCGGGAGGCACCGGGGAGCTGTTTTTT
length: 12; size: .; V: TRBV19; J: TRBJ1-2; D: .; CDR3: CASSIFSGGYTF; DNA: TGTGCCAGTAGTATATTCAGCGGGGGCTACACCTTC
length: 16; size: .; V: TRBV6-5; J: TRBJ2-7; D: .; CDR3: CASSYSTTGSSYEQYF; DNA: TGTGCCAGCAGTTACTCGACCACAGGGTCCTCCTACGAGCAGTACTTC
length: 12; size: .; V: TRBV28; J: TRBJ2-7; D: TRBD1; CDR3: CASTRGIYEQYF; DNA: TGTGCCAGCACCAGGGGGATCTACGAGCAGTACTTC
length: 14; size: .; V: TRBV9; J: TRBJ1-2; D: .; CDR3: CASSGMNPVLGYTF; DNA: TGTGCCAGCAGCGGAATGAACCCGGTTCTTGGCTACACCTTC
length: 15; size: .; V: TRBV7-2; J: TRBJ2-7; D: .; CDR3: CASSPVGTLSYEQYF; DNA: TGTGCCAGCAGCCCAGTCGGGACACTTAGTTACGAGCAGTACTTC
length: 14; size: .; V: TRBV5-4; J: TRBJ2-7; D: .; CDR3: CASSSPRDLREQYF; DNA: TGTGCCAGCAGCTCACCCAGGGATTTACGTGAGCAGTACTTC
length: 14; size: .; V: TRBV14; J: TRBJ2-5; D: TRBD2; CDR3: CASSKRTSGRAQYF; DNA: TGTGCCAGCAGCAAAAGGACTAGCGGGAGGGCCCAGTACTTC